This TCR beta chain came from a study of blood T cell repertoires in COVID-19. Overall study: Nucleic acid was either cDNA or gDNA, and it came from T cells, B-cell-depleted T cells, or PBMCs.

Adults between about 18 and 95 years of age took part from approximately 24 US areas. Researchers sorted participants into cohorts using their self-reported clinical history. Donors in Cohort 3 counted as recovered after two negative PCRs, clearance, or symptom resolution. V trimming: 4 bases; J trimming: 9 bases; junction bases outside the gene matches: 11. Germline V lookup: CDR1 SGHTA, CDR2 FQGNSA. The CDR3 has 16 residues. Sequencing used immunoSEQ multiplex PCR; TCRdb keeps in-frame clones, though not all of them. Of about 400,000 clones in the sample, over 85% were seen once. V gene TRBV7-2 combines with J gene TRBJ2-5; 13 bases are a match to TRBD2. This receptor was obtained from a woman aged 25 to 39 who had recovered from COVID-19. The sequencing sample was made of PBMCs or T cells enriched from blood (not recorded which). The CDR3 here is CASSSWTSGGAGAQYF. CDR3 nucleotides: TGTGCCAGCAGCTCCTGGACTAGCGGGGGAGCCGGGGCCCAGTACTTC.